This TCR beta chain came from a study of blood T cell repertoires in COVID-19. Study-level background: Whether acute or convalescent, the COVID-19 samples came from the United States, Italy and Spain.

CDR1 MNHEY and CDR2 SVGAGI come from the germline V gene. The CDR3 consists of 15 residues. The V end lost 0 bases, the J end lost 9 bases, and 14 bases lay between the germline ends. Using immunoSEQ multiplex PCR, the repertoire was profiled, and TCRdb retains in-frame clones only, with some absent. The top ten hold 1.5% to 2% of the sample, which has 250,000 to 400,000 clones, around 88% seen once. V gene TRBV6-5 combines with J gene TRBJ1-4; D not certain. The sample comprised peripheral blood. The TCR was taken from a woman aged 30 to 39 with COVID-19, enrolled during active disease. The CDR3 coding sequence is TGTGCCAGCAGTTACTCGGGAGGGCCGCTTCAAAAACTGTTTTTT. Its translation: CASSYSGGPLQKLFF.